The subject of this entry is one T cell receptor (beta chain). Its antigen is not identified. Assay used: immunoSEQ multiplex PCR; TCRdb lists only in-frame clones, some missing. The repertoire holds more than 150,000 clones, with approximately 90% as singletons. Germline V gives CDR1 MNHEY, CDR2 SMNVEV (reference sequence). The CDR3 totals 16 residues. J gave up 4 bases and V 4 bases, and 5 bases lay outside the gene matches. This record belongs to a study of T cell responses to AZD1222 COVID-19 vaccine. Study-wide findings and caveats: Repertoires in all cases were sampled only once the peak T cell response had passed. Spike was spanned by vaccine-associated CD4 TCRs, with dominance at 160-218 and 743-854. Increases in Spike-specific TCR breadth and depth were seen after two AZD1222 doses. Donors were mostly white British, more females; clonal diversity possibly underestimated.

Sequencing used peripheral blood, obtained on day 0 of AZD1222 vaccination. V gene TRBV27 combines with J gene TRBJ2-1; 12 bases agree with TRBD2. The TCR originated in an adult in good health. Here the CDR3 DNA reads TGTGCCAGCAGTTACGGACTAGCGGGGAGATACAATGAGCAGTTCTTC. This sequence encodes CASSYGLAGRYNEQFF.